The next 29 T cell receptor beta chains were all read from a single sample in a study of T cell changes during pregnancy in multiple sclerosis. Produced via immunoSEQ multiplex PCR; TCRdb's table is partial and in-frame only. Among about 36,000 clones listed, about 88% were seen once. The sample in question was CD4+ T cells from peripheral blood mononuclear cells, obtained in the first trimester of pregnancy. These receptors were collected from a female donor with multiple sclerosis, enrolled in a pregnancy study.

The V and J genes are TRBV5-1 and TRBJ1-2, with TRBD1 identical over 8 bases. Trimming at V came to 4 bases and at J to 4 bases, leaving 12 bases not matched to a gene. The germline V gene encodes CDR1 SGHRS and CDR2 YFSETQ. The CDR3 totals 16 residues. The CDR3, as DNA: TGCGCCAGCAGCCGTACCCCAGGGGGCAGTAGCTATGGCTACACCTTC. It specifies CASSRTPGGSSYGYTF.

Only a few counts were recorded for this clone. The chain has TRBV5-1 and TRBJ1-5; D is unclear. V lost 5 bases and J 5 bases, leaving 14 bases between the germline ends. From germline, CDR1 is SGHRS and CDR2 YFSETQ. The CDR3 extends over 14 amino acids. The CDR3 protein is CASSVLSGDQPQHF. CDR3 coding DNA: TGCGCCAGCAGTGTCCTTTCCGGTGATCAGCCCCAGCATTTT.

The gene calls are TRBV6-6 and TRBJ2-1; TRBD1 might be the D (5 bases). From germline, CDR1 is MNHNY and CDR2 SVGAGI (reference sequence). This CDR3 spans 12 amino acids. V lost 5 bases and J lost 3, with 5 bases in between. CDR3 nucleotide sequence: TGTGCCAGCAGTGACAGCTACAATGAGCAGTTCTTC. Its protein product is CASSDSYNEQFF.

The chain links TRBV29-1 to TRBJ1-1, with no clear D. Germline assignment: CDR1 SQVTM and CDR2 ANQGSEA. The germline V and J ends were trimmed by 2 bases and 6 bases, with 13 bases remaining between them. The CDR3 extends over 13 amino acids. The CDR3, as DNA: TGCAGCGTTGAAAGGCAGTGGAGCGCTGAAGCTTTCTTT. Residues: CSVERQWSAEAFF.

The rearrangement links TRBV5-6 to TRBJ1-1; 12 bases fit TRBD1. CDR1 is SGHDT, CDR2 YYEEEE, per germline. CDR3 length: 14 residues. The J segment lost 5 bases and the V segment lost 3 bases, leaving 2 bases of the junction unmatched. DNA of the CDR3: TGTGCCAGCAGCTGGGACAGGGGGCTTACTGAAGCTTTCTTT. Protein: CASSWDRGLTEAFF.

The gene calls are TRBV5-1 and TRBJ2-1; 9 bases are a match to TRBD1. From germline, CDR1 is SGHRS and CDR2 YFSETQ. This CDR3 has 15 amino acids. V lost 0 bases and J lost 6; bases outside the gene matches: 4. CDR3 nucleotides: TGCGCCAGCAGCTTGGGGACAGGGGTAGTCAATGAGCAGTTCTTC. Residues: CASSLGTGVVNEQFF.

This clone was counted once. The chain uses TRBV9 and TRBJ1-2; 7 bases map to TRBD1. Per the germline V gene, CDR1 is SGDLS and CDR2 is YYNGEE. The V gene end was trimmed by 3 bases and the J gene end by 8 bases; junction bases not matched to a gene: 7. The CDR3 contains 13 residues. The CDR3 DNA reads TGTGCCAGCAGCGGAGACAGGGATGGAGGCTACACCTTC. Its protein product is CASSGDRDGGYTF.

This sequence joins TRBV29-1 and TRBJ1-4, with unresolved D. The germline V and J ends were trimmed by 4 bases and 7 bases, with 10 bases remaining between them. CDR3 length: 12 amino acids. The germline gives CDR1 SQVTM, CDR2 ANQGSEA. The CDR3 loop is CSVGQNGEKLFF. CDR3 bases: TGCAGCGTTGGACAAAACGGTGAAAAACTGTTTTTT.

The CDR3 here is CASSRGRGDQPQHF. For the CDR3, the DNA is TGTGCCAGCAGCCGTGGGAGGGGGGATCAGCCCCAGCATTTT. This chain connects TRBV6-5 to TRBJ1-5, with D possibly TRBD1 on 6 matching bases. The CDR3 contains 14 residues. V was cut by 6 bases and J by 5 bases, with 14 bases left in between. Germline V gene lookup returns CDR1 MNHEY and CDR2 SVGAGI.

This sequence joins TRBV5-4 and TRBJ2-2; D not certain. Germline V CDR1 and CDR2: SGHNT, YYREEE (reference sequence). V gave up 0 bases and J gave up 6 bases, with 6 bases separating them. The CDR3 consists of 13 residues. CDR3: CASSLGEAGELFF. The CDR3 coding sequence is TGTGCCAGCAGCTTGGGAGAGGCCGGGGAGCTGTTTTTT.

This CDR3 is CAISGSAGSYSGNTIYF. As DNA, the CDR3 is TGTGCCATCAGTGGAAGTGCAGGTTCTTACTCTGGAAACACCATATATTTT. The chain has TRBV10-3 and TRBJ1-3; D ambiguous. Germline assignment: CDR1 ENHRY and CDR2 SYGVKD. V was pared by 4 bases and J by 0 bases, with 16 bases between. This CDR3 is 17 amino acids long.

The chain uses TRBV7-9 and TRBJ2-1, with 8 bases fitting TRBD2. V lost 6 bases to trimming and J lost 5 bases; unmatched junction nucleotides: 6. CDR3 size: 14 residues. Per germline, CDR1 SEHNR and CDR2 FQNEAQ (reference sequence). CDR3 residues: CASSFSGGDNEQFF. For the CDR3, the DNA is TGTGCCAGCAGTTTTTCGGGGGGGGACAATGAGCAGTTCTTC.

The rearrangement links TRBV5-1 to TRBJ2-7; D is unresolved. The CDR3 has 15 amino acids. Trimming removed 5 bases from V and 0 bases from J, with 15 bases in between. From germline, CDR1 is SGHRS and CDR2 YFSETQ. CDR3 in DNA: TGCGCCAGCAGGCTTGAGGTGCCTAGCTCCTACGAGCAGTACTTC. This translates into CASRLEVPSSYEQYF.

V gene TRBV7-9 combines with J gene TRBJ2-2; 14 bases align to TRBD2. The CDR3 sequence is 17 residues long. V dropped 7 bases and J dropped 0; count of bases not matched to a gene: 4. Per germline, CDR1 SEHNR and CDR2 FQNEAQ (reference sequence). DNA of the CDR3: TGTGCCAGCAATGGACTAGCGGGGGGTCCGAACACCGGGGAGCTGTTTTTT. This encodes CASNGLAGGPNTGELFF.

The rearrangement uses TRBV6-6 and TRBJ2-5, with D perhaps TRBD1 (6 bases). This CDR3 region has 13 residues. Germline V gene lookup returns CDR1 MNHNY and CDR2 SVGAGI (reference sequence). Trimming left V 3 bases short and J 5 bases short, with 10 bases between. The chain's CDR3 is CASSYLGAETQYF. Here the CDR3 DNA reads TGTGCCAGCAGTTATCTGGGGGCGGAGACCCAGTACTTC.

The chain employs TRBV7-2 and TRBJ2-2; the D is unclear. The CDR3 extends over 13 amino acids. Trimming pared 5 bases from V and 2 bases from J, leaving 6 bases between. The germline gives CDR1 SGHTA, CDR2 FQGNSA. CDR3 amino acids: CASSPINTGELFF. CDR3 DNA sequence: TGTGCCAGCAGCCCCATTAACACCGGGGAGCTGTTTTTT.

The chain couples TRBV27 to TRBJ2-7; possible D gene TRBD1, 5 bases. Trimming cost V 2 bases and J 4 bases, with 9 bases left between them. CDR3 length: 13 residues. Germline assignment: CDR1 MNHEY and CDR2 SMNVEV (reference sequence). The CDR3 coding sequence is TGTGCCAGCAGTTTAAGGGGTCGGTACGAGCAGTACTTC. Translating it yields CASSLRGRYEQYF.

The CDR3 here is CASSRGEQPQHF. The CDR3 bases are TGTGCCAGCAGTAGGGGTGAACAGCCCCAGCATTTT. The chain is built from TRBV28 and TRBJ1-5; the D gene is possibly TRBD1 (5 bases). The CDR3 contains 12 residues. Trimming removed 5 bases from V and 7 bases from J, with 9 bases in between. Germline lookup yields CDR1 MDHEN and CDR2 SYDVKM.

This clone was detected only a few times. This chain uses TRBV5-3 with TRBJ2-2, with unresolved D. TRBV5-3 is placed among ORFs of uncertain function. This CDR3 contains 13 residues. V lost 1 base and J lost 4, with 5 bases in between. The CDR3: CARSLSCTGELFF. In DNA, the CDR3 is TGTGCCAGAAGCTTGTCTTGCACCGGGGAGCTGTTTTTT.

The chain is built from TRBV18 and TRBJ2-5, with D unclear. The germline gives CDR1 KGHSH, CDR2 LQKENI. V was trimmed by 0 bases and J by 4 bases, leaving 3 bases between them. The CDR3 covers 12 residues. Here the CDR3 DNA reads TGTGCCAGCTCACCACCCGGAGAGACCCAGTACTTC. Residues: CASSPPGETQYF.

This rearrangement joins TRBV18 to TRBJ1-2; 7 bases match TRBD1. The CDR3 is 14 residues long. J was trimmed by 2 bases and V by 3 bases; bases with no gene match: 3. Germline V gene data show CDR1 as KGHSH and CDR2 as LQKENI. The CDR3 region is CASSPSGQNYGYTF. The CDR3 coding sequence is TGTGCCAGCTCACCCTCGGGACAGAACTATGGCTACACCTTC.

V gene TRBV2 combines with J gene TRBJ2-1; a weak D match, TRBD2 (5 bases). CDR3 size: 16 residues. Germline V lookup: CDR1 SNHLY, CDR2 FYNNEI. Trimming cost V 2 bases and J 12 bases, with 23 bases left between them. Here the CDR3 DNA reads TGTGCCAGCAGTGAAATTCGAAGCGGCATCCGGGTGGTGCAGTTCTTC. Translating it yields CASSEIRSGIRVVQFF.

CDR3 coding DNA: TGTGCCAGCAGCCAGCAAGAGACCCAGTACTTC. Amino acid sequence: CASSQQETQYF. This chain uses TRBV7-9 with TRBJ2-5; D remains ambiguous. V shed 5 bases and J shed 2 bases, with 3 bases lying between them. Germline V gives CDR1 SEHNR, CDR2 FQNEAQ (reference sequence). The CDR3 loop spans 11 amino acids.

The chain is built from TRBV9 and TRBJ2-7, with D uncertain. With 2 bases removed from V and 7 bases from J, the gap between germline ends came to 16 bases. CDR1 and CDR2 (germline): SGDLS, YYNGEE. The CDR3 has 14 residues. The CDR3 is CASSVGSLSNEQYF. CDR3 sequence (DNA): TGTGCCAGCAGCGTCGGTAGCCTATCGAATGAGCAGTACTTC.

On this clone: One end of the junction is discordant with germline, which a read error may explain. V gene TRBV15 combines with J gene TRBJ1-2; no clear D gene. This CDR3 is 10 amino acids long. CDR1 LNHNV and CDR2 YYDKDF come from the germline V gene (reference sequence). The CDR3 sequence: CATSREDPSF. As DNA, the CDR3 is TGTGCCACCAGCAGAGAAGATCCCAGCTTC.

The chain links TRBV7-9 to TRBJ1-2; 9 bases map to TRBD1. In germline, CDR1 is SEHNR, CDR2 FQNEAQ (reference sequence). V lost 4 bases, J lost 2 bases, and 5 bases stayed unmatched. The CDR3 is made up of 15 amino acids. The CDR3 reads CASSSQGQGNYGYTF. The DNA of the CDR3 is TGTGCCAGCAGCTCACAAGGACAGGGGAACTATGGCTACACCTTC.

CDR3 loop: CASRITGTRNLYSNQPQHF. In DNA, the CDR3 is TGTGCCAGTAGGATTACCGGGACACGGAACCTCTATAGCAATCAGCCCCAGCATTTT. The chain has TRBV19 and TRBJ1-5; weak D call: TRBD1 (6 bases). The ends were cut back, 6 bases at V and 0 bases at J, with 24 bases in the middle. There are 19 residues in the CDR3. CDR1 and CDR2 (germline): LNHDA, SQIVND (reference sequence).

CDR3 nucleotides: TGTGCCAGCAGCCGGGCACAGGGGGCGGGTGGGGCCAACGTCCTGACTTTC. This sequence encodes CASSRAQGAGGANVLTF. The V gene is TRBV4-2, the J gene TRBJ2-6, with 9 positions matching TRBD1. Trimming took 4 bases from V and 3 from J; bases not matched to a gene: 7. The CDR3 is 17 amino acids. Germline V gene data show CDR1 as LGHNA and CDR2 as YNFKEQ.

The CDR3 here is CASSLGQGVETQYF. Here the CDR3 DNA reads TGCGCCAGCAGCTTGGGACAGGGGGTAGAGACCCAGTACTTC. This chain connects TRBV5-1 to TRBJ2-5, with 9 positions matching TRBD1. Trimming removed 0 bases from V and 4 bases from J; junction bases left unmatched: 1. This CDR3 is built from 14 residues. CDR1 is SGHRS and CDR2 is YFSETQ in the germline V gene.